The rows below give T cell receptor beta chains drawn from one sample of a study of Graves' ophthalmopathy and Graves' hyperthyroidism. TCRdb processed the multiplex PCR reads anew with MiXCR; each CDR3 protein has one entry. The sample carries roughly 220,000 distinct CDR3 sequences, around 50% recorded once. Input material: peripheral blood. These receptors were taken from an adult man with Graves' ophthalmopathy. Both conserved end residues are trimmed from each CDR3.

>TRBV10-3|TRBJ1-2
AIRTPTTANYGYT
>TRBV12-3/TRBV12-4|TRBJ2-5
ASSFGSGQETQY
>TRBV6-6|TRBJ2-7
ASSYSDRGNEQY
>TRBV7-9|TRBJ2-5
ASSLGEGDQETQY
>TRBV7-9|TRBJ2-7
ASSQDRYSYEQY
>TRBV7-9|TRBJ2-3
ASSSGTSTDTQY
>TRBV25-1|TRBJ1-2
ASSEFEGTGGGGYT
>TRBV10-3|TRBJ2-5
AISPSLGVQETQY
>TRBV6-1|TRBJ1-5
ASSQDTGGSQPQH
>TRBV6-1|TRBJ1-6
ASGMDRPNSPLH
>TRBV7-2|TRBJ1-1
ASSFTITGNTEAF
>TRBV4-1|TRBJ2-5
ASSQYTTGTQY
>TRBV19|TRBJ1-2
ASLEGASGYT
>TRBV24-1|TRBJ2-2
ATSDLRTGPPTGELF
>TRBV20-1|TRBJ1-2
SASLRGQHGYT
>TRBV29-1|TRBJ1-4
SVVGGRGDEKLF
>TRBV2|TRBJ1-2
ASRVSSYGYT
>TRBV10-3|TRBJ2-7
AISVILAGALSTSYEQY
>TRBV19|TRBJ1-5
ASSMGQGATGNQPQH
>TRBV29-1|TRBJ2-5
SFGRLGPETQY
>TRBV14|TRBJ2-5
ASSQDSASGRAGETQY
>TRBV7-9|TRBJ2-5
ASSLATGGRTQY
>TRBV29-1|TRBJ1-1
SVANLIRGAEAF
>TRBV2|TRBJ2-7
ASRTAALYEQY
>TRBV7-7|TRBJ2-7
ASSVATGSYEQY
>TRBV20-1|TRBJ2-5
SARDISGADQY
>TRBV2|TRBJ2-7
ATRGQGVYEQY
>TRBV12-3/TRBV12-4|TRBJ1-6
ASSLTPGYSGNSPLH
>TRBV29-1|TRBJ2-7
SVRTSTGSSYEQY
>TRBV12-3/TRBV12-4|TRBJ1-3
ASSDSPTESSGNTIY
>TRBV5-8|TRBJ2-5
ASSNRYAKRQETQY
>TRBV20-1|TRBJ2-5
SAIYHGGEETQY
>TRBV5-4|TRBJ1-6
ASRRTGEGSPLH
>TRBV12-3/TRBV12-4|TRBJ1-6
ATKGRGNSPLH
>TRBV19|TRBJ1-6
ASSREGGSPLH
>TRBV19|TRBJ2-7
ASSQGDGEQY
>TRBV4-2|TRBJ2-6
ASSQRQAGANVLT
>TRBV10-3|TRBJ1-1
AISETGRSEAF
>TRBV20-1|-
SARATGDRGQPQH
>TRBV7-9|TRBJ1-4
ASSPRMGAGANEKLF
>TRBV20-1|TRBJ1-5
SARGPNLYSNQPQH